What follows describes a single T cell receptor (beta chain). V lost 0 bases, J lost 0 bases, and 8 bases lay in between. Germline V lookup: CDR1 LGHNA, CDR2 YSLEER. CDR3 length: 15 residues. The data were taken from a study of blood T cell repertoires in COVID-19. The data were produced by immunoSEQ multiplex PCR, yet TCRdb's version contains in-frame clones alone and is incomplete. This sample has hundreds of thousands of clones, with around nine tenths found just once. The sequenced material came from peripheral blood. V is TRBV4-3 and J is TRBJ1-1, with D unclear. The sequence was obtained from a woman aged 45-60 years with active or convalescent COVID-19. This CDR3 is CASSQDWALNTEAFF. The CDR3 region has the DNA TGCGCCAGCAGCCAAGATTGGGCTCTGAACACTGAAGCTTTCTTT.